This passage covers 30 T cell receptor beta chains from one sample sequenced in a study of T cells in Graves' hyperthyroidism and ophthalmopathy. Researchers amplified the TCR beta CDR3 regions from RNA transcripts. HTBI primers were used for first-round RT-PCR of the TCR CDR3. TCRdb itself ran the multiplex PCR reads through MiXCR, one entry per CDR3 protein. The table includes roughly 550,000 distinct CDR3 sequences, roughly 15% detected once. Sample: blood. These receptors originate from a woman in her 30s with Graves' ophthalmopathy.

The V and J genes are TRBV19 and TRBJ2-2; D unclear. Germline-derived CDR1 and CDR2 are LNHDA and SQIVND (reference sequence). CDR3 length equals 12 residues. Trimming shortened V by 5 bases and J by 8 bases, and 9 bases separated the two germline ends. CDR3 region: CASSGKRGELFF. As DNA, the CDR3 is TGTGCCAGTAGTGGGAAACGGGGGGAGCTGTTTTTT. Full variable domain (outside the CDR3, taken from reference TRBV19 and TRBJ2-2): DGGITQSPKYLFRKEGQNVTLSCEQNLNHDAMYWYRQDPGQGLRLIYYSQIVNDFQKGDIAEGYSVSREKKESFPLTVTSAQKNPTAFYLCASSGKRGELFFGEGSRLTVL.

This clonotype appeared many times. The chain employs TRBV20-1 and TRBJ2-3; 9 nucleotides align to TRBD2. This CDR3 comprises 15 residues. Trimming cost V 0 bases and J 4 bases; bases outside gene matches: 5. Germline loops: CDR1 DFQATT, CDR2 SNEGSKA (reference sequence). The chain's CDR3 is CSAREREGLPDTQYF. CDR3 DNA: TGCAGTGCTAGAGAGCGGGAGGGCCTGCCAGATACGCAGTATTTT.

This clonotype showed up just a few times. The V call is TRBV24-1, the J call TRBJ2-1; 9 nucleotides line up with TRBD2. Germline V gene data show CDR1 as KGHDR and CDR2 as SFDVKD. The CDR3 has 18 residues. The V and J ends lost 0 bases and 9 bases, in that order; junction bases with no gene match: 14. The CDR3: CATSDLGSGGRDDAEQFF. In DNA, the CDR3 is TGTGCCACCAGTGATTTGGGGTCGGGCGGGAGGGATGACGCTGAGCAGTTCTTC.

Many counts were recorded for this clonotype. This sequence joins TRBV7-2 and TRBJ2-7, with 9 positions matching TRBD2. The trim removed 1 base at V and 5 bases at J, leaving 6 bases unmatched. The CDR3 contains 15 residues. CDR1 is SGHTA and CDR2 is FQGNSA in the germline V gene. CDR3: CASSLVIAGENEQYF. The DNA for the CDR3 is TGTGCCAGCAGCTTAGTGATAGCGGGAGAAAACGAGCAGTACTTC.

This clonotype was seen only once. The rearrangement links TRBV10-3 to TRBJ2-7; TRBD2 aligns across 15 bases. J was trimmed by 4 bases and V by 2 bases; bases with no gene match: 0. Per germline, CDR1 ENHRY and CDR2 SYGVKD. This CDR3 is 15 amino acids long. The CDR3 sequence is CAISEGLAGGYEQYF. The CDR3, as DNA: TGTGCCATCAGTGAGGGACTAGCGGGAGGGTACGAGCAGTACTTC.

The count of this clonotype is one. The chain recombines TRBV29-1 with TRBJ1-1; possible D gene TRBD1, 6 bases. V was cut by 4 bases and J by 3 bases, with 15 bases left in between. Germline assignment: CDR1 SQVTM and CDR2 ANQGSEA. The CDR3 has 14 amino acids. CDR3 DNA: TGCAGCGTTGCGGGGAACAGGGTTTACACTGAAGCTTTCTTT. Protein sequence: CSVAGNRVYTEAFF.

This clonotype appeared many times. The V call is TRBV7-8, the J call TRBJ2-7; D remains unclear. CDR1 and CDR2 (germline): SGHVS, FQNEAQ. Deletions cut 3 bases from V and 7 bases from J, with 13 bases between. The CDR3 has 13 amino acids. In nucleotides, the CDR3 is TGTGCCAGCAGCTTTCAGGCCTCTGGGGAGCAGTACTTC. Residues: CASSFQASGEQYF.

The chain couples TRBV9 to TRBJ2-3; D gene uncertain. CDR1 is SGDLS, CDR2 YYNGEE, per germline. This CDR3 has 14 residues. Trimming stripped 4 bases from V and 0 bases from J, with 9 bases between. CDR3 nucleotide sequence: TGTGCCAGCAGCTTGAGTTGCAGCACAGATACGCAGTATTTT. Its translation: CASSLSCSTDTQYF.

This clonotype was found a few times. V is TRBV30 and J is TRBJ2-3; no reliable D call. The CDR3 is 10 residues long. V gave up 5 bases and J gave up 6 bases, with 6 bases separating them. Germline V lookup: CDR1 GTSNPN, CDR2 SVGIG (reference sequence). The CDR3 reads CAWGHDTQYF. DNA for the CDR3: TGTGCCTGGGGCCATGATACGCAGTATTTT.

This chain joins TRBV10-3 and TRBJ1-2, with D possibly matching TRBD1 (6 bases). CDR3 length: 15 residues. Germline CDR1 and CDR2: ENHRY and SYGVKD. V was trimmed by 2 bases and J by 0 bases, leaving 10 bases between them. The CDR3 region is CAISEGTSANYGYTF. The CDR3 nucleotides read TGTGCCATCAGTGAGGGGACATCAGCTAACTATGGCTACACCTTC.

As concerns this clonotype: A much more abundant neighbour one base away suggests this may be a read error. The CDR3 loop reads CASSLGQNSGNTIYF. CDR3 coding DNA: TGTGCCAGCAGCTTAGGACAGAACTCTGGAAACACCATATATTTT. V gene TRBV7-9 combines with J gene TRBJ1-3, with a tentative D call TRBD1 (5 bases). Germline V lookup: CDR1 SEHNR, CDR2 FQNEAQ (reference sequence). This CDR3 region has 15 residues. V lost 1 base, J lost 0 bases, and 7 bases lay in between.

This clonotype was observed a handful of times. V gene TRBV14 combines with J gene TRBJ1-1; tentative D call: TRBD1 (5 bases). This CDR3 contains 14 residues. V was clipped by 6 bases and J by 5 bases, with 16 bases between them. Germline V gene lookup returns CDR1 SGHDN and CDR2 FVKESK. CDR3 sequence reads: CASSTPGRGTEAFF. Here the CDR3 DNA reads TGTGCCAGCAGTACTCCGGGGCGCGGTACTGAAGCTTTCTTT.

The rearrangement uses TRBV7-2 and TRBJ2-3; 10 bases fit TRBD2. The CDR3 covers 16 residues. Germline V gives CDR1 SGHTA, CDR2 FQGNSA. J lost 4 bases, V lost 0 bases, and 4 bases had no gene match. CDR3: CASSLAVLAGADTQYF. For the CDR3, the DNA is TGTGCCAGCAGCTTAGCTGTCCTAGCGGGAGCAGATACGCAGTATTTT.

This clonotype was detected many times. The V and J genes are TRBV11-2 and TRBJ2-1; no definite D call. There are 14 residues in the CDR3. CDR1 SGHAT and CDR2 FQNNGV come from the germline V gene. V was clipped by 0 bases and J by 7 bases, with 10 bases between them. The CDR3 spells CASSLDPATNEQFF. For the CDR3, the DNA is TGTGCCAGCAGCTTAGATCCCGCTACAAATGAGCAGTTCTTC.

DNA for the CDR3: TGTGCCAGTAGTATCGCAGGATTAAATCAGCCCCAGCATTTT. Translating gives CASSIAGLNQPQHF. This chain connects TRBV19 to TRBJ1-5; D is uncertain. The CDR3 covers 14 residues. V lost 3 bases, J lost 4 bases, and 10 bases lay in between. Germline V gene data show CDR1 as LNHDA and CDR2 as SQIVND (reference sequence).

The rearrangement links TRBV4-3 to TRBJ1-4, with D possibly being TRBD1 (5 bases). V was trimmed by 1 base and J by 5 bases, leaving 11 bases between them. Germline loops: CDR1 LGHNA, CDR2 YSLEER. This CDR3 has 15 residues. As DNA, the CDR3 is TGCGCCAGCAGCCAAGCCCCTGGGGCAAATGAAAAACTGTTTTTT. This codes for CASSQAPGANEKLFF.

This clonotype was counted at least ten times. This chain connects TRBV28 to TRBJ2-2, with no clear D. Germline assignment: CDR1 MDHEN and CDR2 SYDVKM. Trimming left V 6 bases short and J 2 bases short, with 19 bases between. This CDR3 region has 17 residues. CDR3 sequence reads: CASSLIPAGYNTGELFF. The CDR3 bases are TGTGCCAGCAGCCTAATACCAGCCGGGTATAACACCGGGGAGCTGTTTTTT.

This clonotype occurred many times. The chain combines TRBV3-1 with TRBJ1-1, with D hard to call. Germline lookup yields CDR1 LGHDT and CDR2 YNNKEL (reference sequence). V gave up 0 bases and J gave up 2 bases, with 16 bases separating them. CDR3 length equals 17 residues. CDR3 residues: CASSQDGQQLTNTEAFF. The CDR3 coding sequence is TGTGCCAGCAGCCAAGATGGGCAGCAACTAACAAACACTGAAGCTTTCTTT.

This clonotype came up many times. The CDR3 region is CASSTGTGGEKLFF. The CDR3 nucleotides are TGCGCCAGCAGCACCGGGACAGGGGGTGAAAAACTGTTTTTT. The rearrangement joins TRBV5-1 to TRBJ1-4; 11 bases align to TRBD1. Germline trimming cut 4 bases from V and 7 bases from J; bases unmatched to any gene: 3. Per germline, CDR1 SGHRS and CDR2 YFSETQ. The CDR3 consists of 14 residues.

This clonotype was observed at least ten times. The chain carries TRBV7-9 and TRBJ1-3, with D perhaps matching TRBD1 (6 bases). The CDR3 loop spans 17 amino acids. Trimming took 5 bases from V and 0 from J, leaving 17 bases between them. Germline CDR1 reads SEHNR; CDR2 reads FQNEAQ (reference sequence). The CDR3 DNA reads TGTGCCAGCAGCCCCGGGGTGGCAGGGGTCTCTGGAAACACCATATATTTT. It yields the protein CASSPGVAGVSGNTIYF.

This clonotype has a count of ten or more. J is TRBJ1-4 and V is TRBV20-1; 7 bases line up with TRBD1. The CDR3 sequence is 13 residues long. The germline CDR1 and CDR2 sequences are DFQATT and SNEGSKA (reference sequence). V gave up 5 bases and J gave up 8 bases; unmatched junction bases: 8. DNA for the CDR3: TGCAGTGCTCGACAGGGTTCGCGAGAAAAACTGTTTTTT. This codes for CSARQGSREKLFF.

This clonotype was counted at least ten times. The genes are TRBV13 and TRBJ2-3, with D unclear. CDR1 is PRHDT, CDR2 FYEKMQ, per germline (reference sequence). V lost 5 bases to trimming and J lost 7 bases, with 10 bases between them. The length of the CDR3 is 12 residues. The CDR3 sequence: CASSVRANTQYF. DNA for the CDR3: TGTGCCAGCAGCGTCCGAGCGAATACGCAGTATTTT.

This clonotype was counted at least ten times. This chain links TRBV12-3 or TRBV12-4 with TRBJ1-5, with D unresolved. This CDR3 spans 13 amino acids. With 1 base removed from V and 3 bases from J, the gap between germline ends came to 4 bases. The CDR3 loop reads CASSLGLNQPQHF. CDR3 nucleotide sequence: TGTGCCAGCAGTTTAGGACTCAATCAGCCCCAGCATTTT.

This clonotype turned up a few times. The chain employs TRBV18 and TRBJ1-2; tentatively, D is TRBD1 (5 bases). With 3 bases removed from V and 5 bases from J, the gap between germline ends came to 10 bases. The CDR3 runs 13 residues. Germline lookup yields CDR1 KGHSH and CDR2 LQKENI. The CDR3 DNA reads TGTGCCAGCTCACCCAGGGAGGCGTATGGCTACACCTTC. Amino acids: CASSPREAYGYTF.

This rearrangement joins TRBV29-1 to TRBJ1-1; D gene unclear. Trimming took off 5 bases at V and 3 bases at J, with 13 bases between the two ends. The germline V gene has CDR1 SQVTM and CDR2 ANQGSEA. The CDR3 loop spans 13 amino acids. CDR3 coding DNA: TGCAGCGTTAACGGAACAGACGACACTGAAGCTTTCTTT. This codes for CSVNGTDDTEAFF.

This clonotype was seen at least ten times. The V call is TRBV7-8, the J call TRBJ2-7, with D maybe TRBD1 (5 bases). Germline CDR1 is SGHVS and CDR2 is FQNEAQ. This CDR3 is 16 amino acids long. Trimming cost V 4 bases and J 5 bases, with 21 bases left between them. Here the CDR3 reads CASSSPRAGNKDEQYF. CDR3 DNA: TGTGCCAGCAGCTCACCACGGGCAGGGAACAAGGACGAGCAGTACTTC. Full variable domain (missing parts from reference TRBV7-8 and TRBJ2-7): GAGVSQSPRYKVAKRGQDVALRCDPISGHVSLFWYQQALGQGPEFLTYFQNEAQLDKSGLPSDRFFAERPEGSVSTLKIQRTQQEDSAVYLCASSSPRAGNKDEQYFGPGTRLTVT.

This clonotype was observed at least ten times. The CDR3 reads CASSLQREDIQYF. The DNA for the CDR3 is TGTGCCAGCAGTTTACAGCGGGAGGACATTCAGTACTTC. The V and J genes are TRBV28 and TRBJ2-4; 9 bases fit TRBD2. Germline lookup yields CDR1 MDHEN and CDR2 SYDVKM. The CDR3 spans 13 residues. V lost 2 bases to trimming and J lost 8 bases; unmatched junction nucleotides: 1.

This clonotype has a count of ten or more. V usage is TRBV6-6 and J usage is TRBJ1-1; D gene ambiguous. The length of the CDR3 is 17 residues. Germline V gives CDR1 MNHNY, CDR2 SVGAGI (reference sequence). V was cut by 0 bases and J by 1 base, with 15 bases left in between. The CDR3 DNA follows: TGTGCCAGCAGTTACTCGTCCGGCGCCTTGAGGAACACTGAAGCTTTCTTT. Amino acid sequence: CASSYSSGALRNTEAFF.

CDR3 in DNA: TGCAGCGTTCTCCGACAGGCTGTGACAGATACGCAGTATTTT. Its protein is CSVLRQAVTDTQYF. This chain connects TRBV29-1 to TRBJ2-3; D perhaps matches TRBD1 (6 bases). In germline, CDR1 is SQVTM, CDR2 ANQGSEA. The V end was cut by 5 bases, the J end by 3 bases, with 15 bases between. The CDR3 contains 14 residues.

This clonotype was counted between two and nine times. The chain links TRBV9 to TRBJ2-7; TRBD2 matches 7 bases. The ends lost 3 bases at V and 5 bases at J; junction bases unmatched: 11. CDR1 is SGDLS, CDR2 YYNGEE, per germline. The CDR3 consists of 15 residues. The CDR3 loop is CASSAQPSGGDEQYF. CDR3 bases: TGTGCCAGCAGCGCTCAGCCGAGTGGGGGGGACGAGCAGTACTTC. The whole variable domain, remainder taken from reference TRBV9 and TRBJ2-7, is DSGVTQTPKHLITATGQRVTLRCSPRSGDLSVYWYQQSLDQGLQFLIQYYNGEERAKGNILERFSAQQFPDLHSELNLSSLELGDSALYFCASSAQPSGGDEQYFGPGTRLTVT.